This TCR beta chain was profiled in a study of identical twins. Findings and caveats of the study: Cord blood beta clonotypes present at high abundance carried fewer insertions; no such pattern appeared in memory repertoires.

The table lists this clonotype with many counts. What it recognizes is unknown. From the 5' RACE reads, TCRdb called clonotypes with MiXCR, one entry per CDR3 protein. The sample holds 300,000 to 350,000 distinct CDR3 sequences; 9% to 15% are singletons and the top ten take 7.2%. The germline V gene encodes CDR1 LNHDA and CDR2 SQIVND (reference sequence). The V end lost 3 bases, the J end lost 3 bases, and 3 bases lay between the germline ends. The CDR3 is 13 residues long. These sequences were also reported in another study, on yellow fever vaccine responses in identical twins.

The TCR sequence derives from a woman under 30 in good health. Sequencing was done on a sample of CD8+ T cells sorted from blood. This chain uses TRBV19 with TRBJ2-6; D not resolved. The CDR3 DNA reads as TGTGCCAGTAGTATGAGTGGGGCCAACGTCCTGACTTTC. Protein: CASSMSGANVLTF.